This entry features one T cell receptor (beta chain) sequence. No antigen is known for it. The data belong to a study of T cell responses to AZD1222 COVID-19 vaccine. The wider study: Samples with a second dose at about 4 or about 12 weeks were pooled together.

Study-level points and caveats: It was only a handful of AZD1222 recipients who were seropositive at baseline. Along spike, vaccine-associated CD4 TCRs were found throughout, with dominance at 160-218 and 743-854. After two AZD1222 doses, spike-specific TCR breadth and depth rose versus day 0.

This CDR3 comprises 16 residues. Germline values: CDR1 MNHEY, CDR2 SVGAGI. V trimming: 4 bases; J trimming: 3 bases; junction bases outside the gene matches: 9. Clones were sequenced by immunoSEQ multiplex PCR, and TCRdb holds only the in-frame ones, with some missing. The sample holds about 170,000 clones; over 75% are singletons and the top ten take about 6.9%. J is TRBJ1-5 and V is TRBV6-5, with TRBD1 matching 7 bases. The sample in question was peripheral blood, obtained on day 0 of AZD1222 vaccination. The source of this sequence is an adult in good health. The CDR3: CASSSHQGGANQPQHF. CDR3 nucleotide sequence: TGTGCCAGCAGTTCCCATCAGGGGGGGGCCAATCAGCCCCAGCATTTT.